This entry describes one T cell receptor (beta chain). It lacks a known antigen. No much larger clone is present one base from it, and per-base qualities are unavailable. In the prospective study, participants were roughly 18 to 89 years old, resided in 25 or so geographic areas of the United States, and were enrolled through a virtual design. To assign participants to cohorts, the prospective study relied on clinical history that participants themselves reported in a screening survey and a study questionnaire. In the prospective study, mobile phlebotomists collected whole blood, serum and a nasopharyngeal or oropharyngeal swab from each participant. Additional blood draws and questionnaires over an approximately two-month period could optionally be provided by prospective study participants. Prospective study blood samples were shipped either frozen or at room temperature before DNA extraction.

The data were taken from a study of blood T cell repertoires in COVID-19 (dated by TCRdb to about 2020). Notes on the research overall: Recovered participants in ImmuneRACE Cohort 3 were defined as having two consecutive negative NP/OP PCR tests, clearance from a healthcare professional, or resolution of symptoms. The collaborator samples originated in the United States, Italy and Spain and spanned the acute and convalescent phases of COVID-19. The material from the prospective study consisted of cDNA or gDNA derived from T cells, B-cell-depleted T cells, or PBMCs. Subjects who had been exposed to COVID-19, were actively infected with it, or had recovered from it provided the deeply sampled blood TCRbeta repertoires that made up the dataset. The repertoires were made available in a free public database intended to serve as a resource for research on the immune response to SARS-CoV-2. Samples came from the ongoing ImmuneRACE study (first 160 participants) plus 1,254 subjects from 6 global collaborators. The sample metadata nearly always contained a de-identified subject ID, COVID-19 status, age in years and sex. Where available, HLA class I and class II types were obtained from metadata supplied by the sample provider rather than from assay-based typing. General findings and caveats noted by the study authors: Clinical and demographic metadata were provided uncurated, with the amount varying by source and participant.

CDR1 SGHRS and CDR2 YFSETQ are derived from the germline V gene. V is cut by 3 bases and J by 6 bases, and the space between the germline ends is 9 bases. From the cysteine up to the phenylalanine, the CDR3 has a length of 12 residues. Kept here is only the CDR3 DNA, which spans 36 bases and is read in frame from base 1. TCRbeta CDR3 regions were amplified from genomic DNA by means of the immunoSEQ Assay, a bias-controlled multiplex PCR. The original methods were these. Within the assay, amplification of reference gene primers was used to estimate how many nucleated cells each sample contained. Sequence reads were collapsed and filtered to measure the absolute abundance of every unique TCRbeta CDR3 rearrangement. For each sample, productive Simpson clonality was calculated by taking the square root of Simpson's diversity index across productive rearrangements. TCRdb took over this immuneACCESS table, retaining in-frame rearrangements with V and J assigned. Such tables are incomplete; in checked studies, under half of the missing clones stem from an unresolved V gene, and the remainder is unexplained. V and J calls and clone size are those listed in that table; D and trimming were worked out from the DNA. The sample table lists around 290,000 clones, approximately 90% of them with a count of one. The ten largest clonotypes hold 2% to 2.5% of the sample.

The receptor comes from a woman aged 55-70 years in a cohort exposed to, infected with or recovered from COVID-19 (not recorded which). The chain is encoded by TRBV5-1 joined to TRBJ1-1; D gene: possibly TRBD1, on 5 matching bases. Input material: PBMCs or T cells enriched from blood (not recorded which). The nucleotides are TGCGCCAGCAGCTATAGGGGCCCTGAAGCTTTCTTT. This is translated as CASSYRGPEAFF.